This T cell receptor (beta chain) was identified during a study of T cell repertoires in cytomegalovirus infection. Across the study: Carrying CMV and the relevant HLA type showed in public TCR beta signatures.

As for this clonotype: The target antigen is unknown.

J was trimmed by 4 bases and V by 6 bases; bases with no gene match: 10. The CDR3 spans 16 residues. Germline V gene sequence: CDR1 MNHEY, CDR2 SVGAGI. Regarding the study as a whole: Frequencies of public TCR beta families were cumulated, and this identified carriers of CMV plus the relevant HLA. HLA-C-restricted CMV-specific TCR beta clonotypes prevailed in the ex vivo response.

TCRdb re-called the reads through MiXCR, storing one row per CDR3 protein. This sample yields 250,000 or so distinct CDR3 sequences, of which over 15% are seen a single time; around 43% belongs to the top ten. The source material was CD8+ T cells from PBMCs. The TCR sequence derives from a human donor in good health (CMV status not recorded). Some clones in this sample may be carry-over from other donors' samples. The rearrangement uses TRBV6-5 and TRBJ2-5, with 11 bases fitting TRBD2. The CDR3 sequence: CASSPHLLAGVETQYF. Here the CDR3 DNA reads TGTGCCAGCAGCCCGCACCTACTAGCGGGGGTAGAGACCCAGTACTTC.